This T cell receptor beta chain was observed in a study of Graves' ophthalmopathy and Graves' hyperthyroidism. Findings and caveats of the study: A majority of expanded thyroid clonotypes exceeding 0.001 frequency were likewise present in blood.

The germline V gene has CDR1 SEHNR and CDR2 FQNEAQ (reference sequence). CDR3 size: 15 residues. V shed 6 bases and J 7 bases; nucleotides not matched to a gene: 10. Ophthalmopathy donors' eye disease showed moderate-to-severe activity, CAS of at least 3, NOSPECS of at least 4 and duration under 3 months. Reliance was placed on clinical symptoms, serum thyroxine, TRAb, thyroid ultrasound and orbital computed tomography for diagnosis. On this clonotype: The antigen remains unidentified.

Amplifying from RNA transcripts, the study obtained TCR beta CDR3 regions. RT-PCR was first run with HTBI primers, then multiplex PCR in a second round. TCRdb re-called the multiplex PCR reads with MiXCR, one entry per CDR3 protein. The sample has approximately 700,000 distinct CDR3 sequences, about two fifths seen once; the top ten hold around 3.3%. This sequence originates from an adult man with Graves' ophthalmopathy. Material: peripheral blood. V is TRBV7-9 and J is TRBJ2-5, with 11 bases aligning to TRBD2. CDR3 DNA sequence: TGTGCCAGCAGTCCCGGGGTAGCGGGAGGGGGGACCCAGTACTTC. Protein sequence: CASSPGVAGGGTQYF.